Listed below are T cell receptor beta chains from one sample, sequenced in a study of cytotoxic CD8 clonotypes in ibrutinib-treated CLL. Assay used: immunoSEQ multiplex PCR; TCRdb lists only in-frame clones, some missing. The sample comprises over 100,000 clones, about 53% of which are singletons, and under 45% rests with the top ten. Sequences were derived from PBMCs, sampled after 24 months of ibrutinib treatment. The receptors stem from a human donor with chronic lymphocytic leukemia. Both conserved end residues are part of each CDR3. The D gene is left open where the match is weak. For some rows the clone size is stated as once, few or many, or as a class when expanded; others skip it.

d_gene	v_gene	abundance	j_gene	CDR3nt	CDR3aa
TRBD2	TRBV7-3	.	TRBJ2-2	TGTGCCAGCAGCCCCTGGGGGGGAGAGAACACCGGGGAGCTGTTTTTT	CASSPWGGENTGELFF
TRBD2	TRBV7-6	.	TRBJ2-7	TGTGCCAGCAGCCCGGGCGGGGGAGACGAGCAGTACTTC	CASSPGGGDEQYF
.	TRBV6-4	few	TRBJ1-2	TGTGCCAGCAGTGTGGGGCAGGGCATGGACGGCTACACCTTC	CASSVGQGMDGYTF
.	TRBV19	few	TRBJ1-1	TGTGCCAGTACCCCGGGGTGGAAGGACGCTGAAGCTTTCTTT	CASTPGWKDAEAFF
TRBD1	TRBV29-1	once	TRBJ1-2	TGCAGCGTTGACGGGGCAGGACAGGGACGAGACTACACCTTC	CSVDGAGQGRDYTF
.	TRBV10-3	.	TRBJ1-5	TGTGCCATCAGTGAGGAGCTCCGAGGGAGCAATCAGCCCCAGCATTTT	CAISEELRGSNQPQHF
.	TRBV9	once	TRBJ2-5	TGTGCCAGCAGCGCGGAGGGGTCTGGCCCAGAGACCCAGTACTTC	CASSAEGSGPETQYF
.	TRBV29-1	.	TRBJ2-1	TGCAGCGTTGTAGAGTCCAATGAGCAGTTCTTC	CSVVESNEQFF
.	TRBV6-5	.	TRBJ1-6	TGTGCCAGCAGTTACTCTAGCGTCGATTCACCCCTCCACTTT	CASSYSSVDSPLHF
.	TRBV5-1	few	TRBJ2-7	TGCGCCAGCAGCTTGAGGGTTCAGGGCTACGAGCAGTACTTC	CASSLRVQGYEQYF
.	TRBV7-8	once	TRBJ2-1	TGTGCCAGCAGGGACCCCATTTACAATGAGCAGTTCTTC	CASRDPIYNEQFF
.	TRBV30	.	TRBJ1-2	TGTGCCTCGAGTCAACAGGGCTTTGGCTACACCTTC	CASSQQGFGYTF
TRBD1	TRBV7-8	few	TRBJ1-4	TGTGCCAGCAGCTCGAAGACAGGGCTCATGGATGAAAAACTGTTTTTT	CASSSKTGLMDEKLFF
.	TRBV28	few	TRBJ2-2	TGTGCCAGCAGCATTACCGGGGAGCTGTTTTTT	CASSITGELFF
.	TRBV30	.	TRBJ2-1	TGTGCCTGGGCTGGGTACAATGAGCAGTTCTTC	CAWAGYNEQFF
TRBD1	TRBV13	.	TRBJ1-2	TGTGCCAGCAGCTTTTTGGACAGGACTCTAAATGGCTACACCTTC	CASSFLDRTLNGYTF
.	TRBV6-1	.	TRBJ1-5	TGTGCCAGCAGTTCATACGGGAGCAATCAGCCCCAGCATTTT	CASSSYGSNQPQHF
TRBD2	TRBV4-1	.	TRBJ2-1	TGCGCCAGCAGCCACCCCATATGGACTAGCGGGGGGAACAATGAGCAGTTCTTC	CASSHPIWTSGGNNEQFF
.	TRBV30	.	TRBJ1-6	TGTGCCTGGAGTTTCGGAGAAGGGGTTAATTCACCCCTCCACTTT	CAWSFGEGVNSPLHF
.	TRBV6-4	.	TRBJ2-1	TGTGCCAGCAGTGTTGGGGGGTTCTCTTACAATGAGCAGTTCTTC	CASSVGGFSYNEQFF
.	TRBV6-5	few	TRBJ1-6	TGTGCCAGCAGTTACGTCCGTGATTCACCCCTCCACTTT	CASSYVRDSPLHF
.	TRBV19	.	TRBJ1-4	TGTGCCAGTAGTAAGGGCCAGAGTGAAAAACTGTTTTTT	CASSKGQSEKLFF
.	TRBV18	many	TRBJ2-5	TGTGCCAGCTCACCAAAAATTCTCGAGTTACAAGAGACCCAGTACTTC	CASSPKILELQETQYF
TRBD1	TRBV5-1	.	TRBJ1-6	TGCGCCAGCAGCATAGGACAGGGCTATAATTCACCCCTCCACTTT	CASSIGQGYNSPLHF
.	TRBV30	.	TRBJ1-6	TGTGCCTGGAGGGGGCAGGGAAGTTCACCCCTCCACTTT	CAWRGQGSSPLHF
.	TRBV5-1	few	TRBJ1-2	TGCGCCAGCAGCTTCACAGGGCAAGCTAACTATGGCTACACCTTC	CASSFTGQANYGYTF
.	TRBV6-4	many	TRBJ2-3	TGTGCCAGCAGTGACATAGGGGACGGTACAGATACGCAGTATTTT	CASSDIGDGTDTQYF
.	TRBV27	.	TRBJ2-5	TGTGCCAGCAGTTCCACAGGGGTGGGAGGAGAGACCCAGTACTTC	CASSSTGVGGETQYF
.	TRBV11-3	few	TRBJ2-2	TGTGCCAGCAGGAAGGGAGCCGGGGAGCTGTTTTTT	CASRKGAGELFF
TRBD1	TRBV27	.	TRBJ2-7	TGTGCCAGCAGTTTAAATCAGGGGACAGCCAGCTCCTACGAGCAGTACTTC	CASSLNQGTASSYEQYF
.	TRBV27	.	TRBJ2-1	TGTGCCAGCAGGTTTGCAGGGAGCTCCTACAATGAGCAGTTCTTC	CASRFAGSSYNEQFF
.	TRBV18	.	TRBJ2-1	TGTGCCAGCTCGGAATCTATAACAGGGAGGGACAATGAGCAGTTCTTC	CASSESITGRDNEQFF
.	TRBV4-2	few	TRBJ2-7	TGTGCCAGCAGCCCCGAGAGGACGGACTACGAGCAGTACTTC	CASSPERTDYEQYF
TRBD1	TRBV5-6	few	TRBJ1-4	TGTGCCAGCAGCCGGGACAGAAATGAAAAACTGTTTTTT	CASSRDRNEKLFF
TRBD1	TRBV6-1	once	TRBJ1-1	TGTGCCAGCATGGAAGGCGTCCAGGGGGACACTGAAGCTTTCTTT	CASMEGVQGDTEAFF
.	TRBV29-1	.	TRBJ1-1	TGCAGCGCCATGCTTCGGACGGGAAACACTGAAGCTTTCTTT	CSAMLRTGNTEAFF
TRBD2	TRBV19	few	TRBJ2-3	TGTGCCAGTAGTAACCCCTCGGGGGGGGGCACAGATACGCAGTATTTT	CASSNPSGGGTDTQYF
.	TRBV6-6	.	TRBJ2-7	TGTGCCAGCAGTTGGCTCGGGACTCCCGACGAGCAGTACTTC	CASSWLGTPDEQYF
.	TRBV9	.	TRBJ1-1	TGTGCCAGCCAGGGAGAGAACACTGAAGCTTTCTTT	CASQGENTEAFF
TRBD1	TRBV14	.	TRBJ1-6	TGTGCCAGCAGCCAGGGACAGGGGGTCGGTTCACCCCTCCACTTT	CASSQGQGVGSPLHF
TRBD1	TRBV29-1	.	TRBJ2-3	TGCAGCGGGGGATCAGGGGGCGAGGCAGATACGCAGTATTTT	CSGGSGGEADTQYF